The clone carrying this TCR beta chain registers medium-sized by frequency. Its antigen remains unknown. The CDR3 length is 15 residues. The germline V gene has CDR1 MNHEY and CDR2 SVGAGI. Roughly 38,000 genome equivalents of blood DNA were amplified for TRB. One tube held mixed TRB-A and TRB-B primer pools for touch-down PCR. TCRdb reprocessed the multiplex PCR reads; each CDR3 protein has one entry and no DNA is given. The listing contains around 6,600 distinct CDR3 sequences. The entry originates in a study of T cell clusters in autoimmune cytopenias. Points from the study as a whole: No cluster-lack signature appeared between secondary cytopenia and chronic lymphocytic leukemia patients, apparently due to lymphoma masking. TRB repertoire shifts in secondary cytopenia and chronic lymphocytic leukemia mostly reflected lymphoma, not autoimmunity.

The same data also went into a second study, on T cell repertoires in aging, cancer and after chemotherapy. This second study notes: Six age groups, ranging from 30 or younger to 70 or older, included the donors.

V and J are TRBV6-5 and TRBJ2-2; TCRdb indicates TRBD2, and absent DNA this call remains unverified. The receptor comes from a human donor in good health. The sequenced material came from peripheral blood. CDR3: CASTWEGRATGELFF.